The rows below give T cell receptor beta chains drawn from one sample of a study of patients and donors after allogeneic stem cell transplantation. TCRdb reprocessed the RT-PCR reads via MiXCR and lists one record per CDR3 protein. Among about a million distinct CDR3 sequences listed, more than 15% were seen once. The sample was blood, either unsorted or a sorted T cell fraction (not recorded which). These receptors were collected from a human donor who was either an allogeneic HSCT recipient or a stem cell or donor lymphocyte infusion donor (not recorded which). It is not recorded whose cells these are; they may come from a transplant donor. The CDR3 runs from the conserved cysteine through the conserved F or W. The order of the fields is D gene, V gene, J gene, clone size, CDR3 length, CDR3 protein, CDR3 DNA. D genes are given only for firm matches. Where a row states a size, it is once, few, many or the class of an expanded clone; other rows omit it.

D: NA
V: TRBV5-1
J: TRBJ2-5
size: NA
length: 14
CDR3: CASSLAIGEETQYF
DNA: TGCGCCAGCAGCTTGGCGATCGGGGAGGAGACCCAGTACTTC

D: NA
V: TRBV20-1
J: TRBJ2-1
size: few
length: 11
CDR3: CSAREANEQFF
DNA: TGCAGTGCTAGGGAAGCCAATGAGCAGTTCTTC

D: NA
V: TRBV7-8
J: TRBJ1-2
size: few
length: 14
CDR3: CASSLLAGNYGYTF
DNA: TGTGCCAGCAGCTTATTAGCAGGGAACTATGGCTACACCTTC

D: NA
V: TRBV9
J: TRBJ2-3
size: few
length: 17
CDR3: CASSVDFRLASTDTQYF
DNA: TGTGCCAGCAGCGTAGATTTCCGATTGGCCTCCACAGATACGCAGTATTTT

D: NA
V: TRBV3-1
J: TRBJ1-1
size: few
length: 16
CDR3: CASSQEEGGGNTEAFF
DNA: TGTGCCAGCAGCCAAGAAGAGGGGGGAGGGAACACTGAAGCTTTCTTT

D: TRBD2
V: TRBV7-8
J: TRBJ2-7
size: NA
length: 16
CDR3: CASSLARTSVLYEQYF
DNA: TGTGCCAGCAGCTTAGCCAGGACTAGCGTGCTATACGAGCAGTACTTC

D: TRBD1
V: TRBV12-3/TRBV12-4
J: TRBJ2-7
size: NA
length: 15
CDR3: CASSLGTGDPYEQYF
DNA: TGTGCCAGCAGTTTAGGGACAGGGGATCCCTACGAGCAGTACTTC

D: NA
V: TRBV2
J: TRBJ1-1
size: NA
length: 14
CDR3: CASSDEGSRTEAFF
DNA: TGTGCCAGCAGTGATGAGGGGAGTAGGACTGAAGCTTTCTTT

D: TRBD1
V: TRBV5-6
J: TRBJ1-1
size: few
length: 16
CDR3: CASSNAPGQSPTEAFF
DNA: TGTGCCAGCAGCAACGCCCCGGGACAGAGTCCCACTGAAGCTTTCTTT

D: NA
V: TRBV20-1
J: TRBJ1-5
size: few
length: 13
CDR3: CSVAGDSNQPQHF
DNA: TGCAGTGTTGCTGGGGATAGCAATCAGCCCCAGCATTTT

D: NA
V: TRBV20-1
J: TRBJ2-7
size: NA
length: 13
CDR3: CSARDLSSYEQYF
DNA: TGCAGTGCCCGGGACTTGAGCTCCTACGAGCAGTACTTC

D: NA
V: TRBV20-1
J: TRBJ2-3
size: NA
length: 17
CDR3: CSAIPGERRDSTDTQYF
DNA: TGCAGTGCTATTCCTGGGGAGCGGCGAGATAGCACAGATACGCAGTATTTT

D: TRBD1
V: TRBV15
J: TRBJ1-5
size: few
length: 15
CDR3: CATSSGTAPPVAQHF
DNA: TGTGCCACCAGCAGTGGGACAGCTCCTCCGGTGGCCCAGCATTTT

D: NA
V: TRBV6-5
J: TRBJ2-5
size: few
length: 12
CDR3: CASTTESKTQYF
DNA: TGTGCCAGCACCACAGAATCCAAGACCCAGTACTTC

D: TRBD1
V: TRBV12-3/TRBV12-4
J: TRBJ2-1
size: few
length: 17
CDR3: CASSVRPDRGRDNEQFF
DNA: TGTGCCAGCAGCGTCCGCCCGGACAGGGGGCGCGACAATGAGCAGTTCTTC

D: TRBD2
V: TRBV24-1
J: TRBJ2-1
size: NA
length: 17
CDR3: CATSDQTSGTAYNEQFF
DNA: TGTGCCACCAGTGATCAAACTAGCGGCACCGCCTACAATGAGCAGTTCTTC

D: TRBD2
V: TRBV5-1
J: TRBJ2-1
size: NA
length: 16
CDR3: CASSPAGLAGVYEQFF
DNA: TGCGCCAGCAGCCCGGCGGGACTAGCGGGAGTCTATGAGCAGTTCTTC

D: NA
V: TRBV20-1
J: TRBJ2-1
size: few
length: 15
CDR3: CSAITGDSVYNEQFF
DNA: TGCAGTGCCATCACTGGCGACAGCGTGTACAATGAGCAGTTCTTC

D: TRBD1
V: TRBV2
J: TRBJ1-5
size: NA
length: 14
CDR3: CASSFRDRGQPQHF
DNA: TGTGCCAGCAGTTTCCGGGACAGGGGTCAGCCCCAGCATTTT

D: NA
V: TRBV20-1
J: TRBJ2-7
size: few
length: 13
CDR3: CSARNTDSYEQYF
DNA: TGCAGTGCTAGGAACACGGATTCCTACGAGCAGTACTTC

D: NA
V: TRBV20-1
J: TRBJ2-1
size: NA
length: 14
CDR3: CSATSGTTYNEQFF
DNA: TGCAGTGCTACGAGCGGTACGACCTACAATGAGCAGTTCTTC

D: NA
V: TRBV5-1
J: TRBJ1-2
size: few
length: 15
CDR3: CASSLVVKSGYGYTF
DNA: TGCGCCAGCAGCTTAGTCGTTAAGTCTGGCTATGGCTACACCTTC